The 22 T cell receptor beta chains below all came from one sample that was sequenced in a study of T-cell memory formation after mild COVID-19. MiXCR was run by TCRdb on the 5' RACE reads, yielding one entry per CDR3 protein. The sample shows 300,000 to 400,000 distinct CDR3 sequences, 15% to 20% of them seen only once. Sequencing input: PBMCs or a T cell subset sorted from them (not recorded which). These receptors were collected from a man aged 18 to 29 who had mild COVID-19 (a few samples of this study predate the infection). Cell type and time point are not known.

V usage is TRBV20-1 and J usage is TRBJ2-5; 7 nucleotides line up with TRBD1. V lost 0 bases and J lost 1; bases outside the gene matches: 5. Germline V gene data show CDR1 as DFQATT and CDR2 as SNEGSKA (reference sequence). This CDR3 has 15 amino acids. The CDR3 region has the DNA TGCAGTGCTAGAGATCCCCGGACAGGCCAAGAGACCCAGTACTTC. Translated: CSARDPRTGQETQYF.

This clonotype occurred many times. The chain joins TRBV12-3 or TRBV12-4 to TRBJ2-5; D ambiguous. The germline V and J ends were trimmed by 7 bases and 4 bases, with 13 bases remaining between them. The CDR3 spans 13 residues. CDR3 loop: CASTHRSLETQYF. The DNA of the CDR3 is TGTGCCAGCACCCATCGCAGCTTAGAGACCCAGTACTTC.

This clonotype was observed many times. The V and J genes are TRBV7-6 and TRBJ2-1, with 9 bases aligning to TRBD1. Germline CDR1 reads SGHVS; CDR2 reads FNYEAQ. After removal of 4 bases from V and 3 bases from J, the junction contained 4 bases not matched to a gene. The CDR3 covers 15 residues. CDR3 in DNA: TGTGCCAGCAGCTCGACAGGGGGATTCTACAATGAGCAGTTCTTC. Translated, it gives CASSSTGGFYNEQFF.

A few counts support this clonotype. This chain connects TRBV9 to TRBJ1-4; D is unclear. V lost 4 bases to trimming and J lost 0 bases, with 16 bases between them. This CDR3 has 17 amino acids. Per germline, CDR1 SGDLS and CDR2 YYNGEE. The CDR3: CASSTGRNFATNEKLFF. As DNA, the CDR3 is TGTGCCAGCAGCACCGGACGGAACTTTGCAACTAATGAAAAACTGTTTTTT.

This clonotype was observed a handful of times. The chain carries TRBV6-5 and TRBJ2-6; no reliable D call. Germline V CDR1 and CDR2: MNHEY, SVGAGI. The CDR3 has 15 amino acids. The ends were cut back, 2 bases at V and 0 bases at J, with 5 bases in the middle. The CDR3 region is CASSYISSGANVLTF. Here the CDR3 DNA reads TGTGCCAGCAGTTACATAAGCTCTGGGGCCAACGTCCTGACTTTC.

This chain connects TRBV7-9 to TRBJ1-4; D possibly corresponds to TRBD1 (6 bases). Germline assignment: CDR1 SEHNR and CDR2 FQNEAQ (reference sequence). The CDR3 spans 16 residues. V lost 3 bases and J lost 7, with 18 bases in between. The CDR3 sequence is CASSLDPQGRSEKLFF. The DNA of the CDR3 is TGTGCCAGCAGCTTGGACCCACAGGGAAGAAGTGAAAAACTGTTTTTT.

This clonotype was seen a handful of times. The V call is TRBV7-2, the J call TRBJ2-6, with a possible D match to TRBD1 (5 bases). With 2 bases removed from V and 4 bases from J, the gap between germline ends came to 12 bases. Germline V gives CDR1 SGHTA, CDR2 FQGNSA. CDR3 length: 16 amino acids. In DNA, the CDR3 is TGTGCCAGCAGCTTAAGCAGGGTAACCGGGGCCAACGTCCTGACTTTC. Protein product: CASSLSRVTGANVLTF.

Only a few counts were recorded for this clonotype. V gene TRBV9 combines with J gene TRBJ2-7, with 13 bases identical to TRBD2. V lost 7 bases, J lost 6 bases, and 10 bases stayed unmatched. CDR1 is SGDLS and CDR2 is YYNGEE in the germline V gene. The CDR3 is made up of 15 amino acids. The CDR3 loop is CASSSPLAGGREQYF. The CDR3 coding sequence is TGTGCCAGCTCCTCCCCACTAGCGGGGGGGCGCGAGCAGTACTTC.

This clonotype occurred a few times. The chain's CDR3 is CASSYSRGVSGNTIYF. CDR3 coding DNA: TGTGCCAGCAGCTACAGTCGGGGGGTATCAGGAAACACCATATATTTT. This rearrangement joins TRBV11-2 to TRBJ1-3; D may be TRBD1 (5 bases). CDR1 and CDR2 from the germline V gene are SGHAT and FQNNGV. Trimming left V 4 bases short and J 4 bases short, with 17 bases between. The CDR3 covers 16 residues.

The rearrangement joins TRBV7-3 to TRBJ2-5; D uncertain. Germline lookup yields CDR1 SGHTA and CDR2 FQGTGA. This CDR3 is 14 amino acids long. Trimming removed 6 bases at V and 4 bases at J, with 15 bases between. CDR3 sequence reads: CASSATPSGETQYF. CDR3 sequence (DNA): TGTGCCAGCAGTGCCACCCCTAGTGGAGAGACCCAGTACTTC.

The chain recombines TRBV12-3 or TRBV12-4 with TRBJ1-5; 9 nucleotides agree with TRBD1. The V gene end was trimmed by 5 bases and the J gene end by 3 bases; junction bases not matched to a gene: 5. The CDR3 spans 15 residues. For the CDR3, the DNA is TGTGCCAGCAGTCCAGGACAGGGGTACAATCAGCCCCAGCATTTT. Its protein product is CASSPGQGYNQPQHF.

V gene TRBV6-5 combines with J gene TRBJ2-1, with D tentatively TRBD2 (5 bases). The V and J ends lost 2 bases and 6 bases respectively, with 14 bases between them. CDR3 size: 15 residues. In germline, CDR1 is MNHEY, CDR2 SVGAGI. The CDR3 DNA sequence: TGTGCCAGCAGTTACATGAGGGCTTGGGTCAATGAGCAGTTCTTC. This codes for CASSYMRAWVNEQFF.

This clonotype turned up a few times. The chain combines TRBV7-2 with TRBJ2-3; no clear D. V was trimmed by 3 bases and J by 9 bases, leaving 16 bases between them. The germline CDR1 and CDR2 sequences are SGHTA and FQGNSA. The CDR3 is 14 residues long. The CDR3 DNA follows: TGTGCCAGCAGCTTTAGTTCCTCTCAAGGAACGCAGTATTTT. Its translation is CASSFSSSQGTQYF.

This clonotype was seen a few times. The gene calls are TRBV7-2 and TRBJ2-2; D is perhaps TRBD1 or TRBD2 (5 bases each). The V gene's germline CDR1 is SGHTA and CDR2 FQGNSA. The CDR3 length is 16 residues. V lost 5 bases to trimming and J lost 5 bases, with 18 bases between them. The CDR3 region is CASSPNPSHRTGELFF. Here the CDR3 DNA reads TGTGCCAGCAGCCCAAACCCTAGCCACAGGACCGGGGAGCTGTTTTTT.

The genes are TRBV29-1 and TRBJ2-2; 7 bases fit TRBD1. The germline gives CDR1 SQVTM, CDR2 ANQGSEA. The V segment lost 6 bases and the J segment 9 bases; nucleotides outside the gene matches: 16. This CDR3 spans 15 amino acids. Here the CDR3 DNA reads TGCAGCGTCGCCCGACAGGGCCAAGGTCTCCGGGAGCTGTTTTTT. This encodes CSVARQGQGLRELFF.

This clonotype has a handful of counts. This chain uses TRBV7-9 with TRBJ2-7; D is uncertain. Germline assignment: CDR1 SEHNR and CDR2 FQNEAQ (reference sequence). CDR3 length: 12 amino acids. V lost 3 bases, J lost 3 bases, and 6 bases lay in between. CDR3 sequence: CASSFGHYEQYF. The CDR3 nucleotides read TGTGCCAGCAGCTTTGGGCACTACGAGCAGTACTTC.

This sequence joins TRBV6-6 and TRBJ2-1; D is unclear. CDR3 length: 14 residues. V dropped 2 bases and J dropped 2 bases, with 7 bases sitting between them. Germline V lookup: CDR1 MNHNY, CDR2 SVGAGI (reference sequence). The CDR3 is CASSYPSPYNEQFF. CDR3 coding DNA: TGTGCCAGCAGTTACCCCTCCCCCTACAATGAGCAGTTCTTC.

This clonotype was detected only a few times. The chain employs TRBV5-1 and TRBJ2-5; D unclear. Looked up from germline, CDR1 is SGHRS and CDR2 is YFSETQ. The V end lost 1 base, the J end lost 0 bases, and 7 bases lay between the germline ends. The CDR3 runs to 14 residues. In nucleotides, the CDR3 is TGCGCCAGCAGCTTGTTTATGGACCAAGAGACCCAGTACTTC. Protein sequence: CASSLFMDQETQYF.

This chain links TRBV6-1 with TRBJ2-5, with a tentative D call TRBD1 (5 bases). The V gene's germline CDR1 is MNHNS and CDR2 SASEGT. The CDR3 spans 13 residues. V was shortened by 6 bases and J by 5 bases, with 13 bases between the two germline ends. CDR3 in amino acids: CASSPGSRETQYF. In nucleotides, the CDR3 is TGTGCCAGCAGCCCAGGGTCTAGGGAGACCCAGTACTTC.

This clonotype was seen only a few times. V usage is TRBV7-2 and J usage is TRBJ2-2, with 8 nucleotides matching TRBD1. The V gene's germline CDR1 is SGHTA and CDR2 FQGNSA. V lost 1 base and J lost 7; bases outside the gene matches: 5. CDR3 length: 15 amino acids. The CDR3 is CASSLGTGISGELFF. CDR3 nucleotide sequence: TGTGCCAGCAGCTTAGGGACAGGGATCAGCGGGGAGCTGTTTTTT.

The rearrangement uses TRBV5-4 and TRBJ1-2, with D perhaps TRBD1 (6 bases). CDR1 SGHNT and CDR2 YYREEE come from the germline V gene (reference sequence). Trimming pared 0 bases from V and 9 bases from J, leaving 18 bases between. The CDR3 consists of 15 residues. The CDR3 region has the DNA TGTGCCAGCAGCTTGGCCGGCGGGGGGCGACGACGCTACACCTTC. Its translation is CASSLAGGGRRRYTF.

The table lists this clonotype with a few counts. The chain carries TRBV6-6 and TRBJ1-6, with D tentatively TRBD1 (6 bases). From germline, CDR1 is MNHNY and CDR2 SVGAGI (reference sequence). V was cut by 0 bases and J by 8 bases, with 17 bases left in between. The CDR3 consists of 17 residues. The CDR3 protein is CASSYSANREKHSPLHF. CDR3 nucleotides: TGTGCCAGCAGTTACTCGGCGAACAGGGAAAAACATTCACCCCTCCACTTT.